This entry lists 15 T cell receptor delta chains sequenced from one sample in a study of γδ T cells in repeated Plasmodium falciparum infection. TCRdb reprocessed the multiplex PCR reads through CATT. This repertoire shows around 86,000 delta-chain clones, almost 1.5% found once; its top ten account for over 8%. Bulk repertoires came from Vgamma9/Vdelta2+ or Vdelta2-negative gammadelta T cells flow-sorted from PBMC. The sequencing sample was made of gamma-delta T cells from blood. These receptors all stem from a pool of human donors (malaria-infected and uninfected, not separated).

The table lists this clone with a few counts. This sequence is one base from a far larger clone and is likely a read error. Other DNA sequences in this specimen translate into the identical CDR3. V usage is TRDV2 and J usage is TRDJ1, with D maybe TRDD3 (6 bases). The germline V gene has CDR1 GEAIGNYY and CDR2 EKD. The CDR3 is 18 residues long. The CDR3 bases are TGTGCCTGTGACACCGGGACGTCTGGGGAATCGTACACCGACAAACTCATCTTT. Its protein is CACDTGTSGESYTDKLIF.

With respect to this clone: This likely reflects a read error, since a far larger clone is one base away. Additional DNA sequences in this sample encode the identical CDR3. The chain employs TRDV3 and TRDJ1, with a possible D match to TRDD3 (5 bases). CDR1 is TVYSNPD and CDR2 is GDNSRS in the germline V gene (reference sequence). This CDR3 region has 19 residues. CDR3 residues: CAIRAHSELCESATDKLIF. For the CDR3, the DNA is TGCGCCATACGTGCTCATTCTGAATTGTGCGAAAGTGCCACCGATAAACTCATCTTT.

There are a few counts of this clone. The protein in TCRdb stems from a much larger clone and differs at residue 14 from this DNA's translation, likely a read error; here the protein is translated from the DNA. V and J are TRDV2 and TRDJ1, with D possibly TRDD3 on 7 matching bases. No J gene was available from TCRdb, and it was assigned here by a germline match of the DNA. Trimming took off 3 bases at V and 3 bases at J, with 40 bases between the two ends. CDR3 length: 23 amino acids. Germline V gives CDR1 GEAIGNYY, CDR2 EKD. The DNA for the CDR3 is TGTGCCTGTGACCCACGGATACTACTTCCTCCTTGTACTGAGGGATACATCGCCGATAAACTCATCTTT. Amino acids: CACDPRILLPPCTEGYIADKLIF.

This clone was counted only a few times. The protein in TCRdb stems from a much larger clone and differs at residue 12 from this DNA's translation, likely a read error; here the protein is translated from the DNA. This sequence joins TRDV1 and TRDJ1; 9 bases match TRDD2. TCRdb supplies no J gene; here it was assigned by aligning the nucleotide sequence to germline. J was trimmed by 9 bases and V by 2 bases; bases with no gene match: 22. The length of the CDR3 is 19 residues. Germline V gives CDR1 TSWWSYY, CDR2 QGS. This chain's CDR3 is CALGESLPTQPIYCLELIF. CDR3 nucleotide sequence: TGTGCTCTTGGGGAAAGCCTTCCTACACAACCTATATACTGCTTAGAACTCATCTTT.

This clone has more than one count but fewer than ten. TCRdb lists the protein of a much larger clone for this DNA, which differs at residue 14, so this is likely a read error; the protein given here is translated from the DNA itself. The chain employs TRDV1 and TRDJ1; TRDD3 matches at 7 bases. The CDR3 spans 22 residues. Germline-derived CDR1 and CDR2 are TSWWSYY and QGS. J lost 2 bases, V lost 0 bases, and 24 bases had no gene match. The CDR3: CALGELGCGDAGISWATDKLIF. The CDR3 nucleotides read TGTGCTCTTGGGGAACTAGGGTGTGGCGATGCGGGGATATCCTGGGCGACCGATAAACTCATCTTT.

This clone was observed many times. Other nucleotide sequences in the sample specify the same CDR3. The genes are TRDV1 and TRDJ1; 8 positions match TRDD3. Germline values: CDR1 TSWWSYY, CDR2 QGS. V trimming: 0 bases; J trimming: 4 bases; junction bases outside the gene matches: 25. The CDR3 is 22 residues long. CDR3 in amino acids: CALGELFTYTTKDWGLGDKLIF. CDR3 bases: TGTGCTCTTGGGGAACTATTTACCTATACTACGAAAGACTGGGGGTTAGGCGATAAACTCATCTTT.

As for this clone: A far larger clone is off by one base, so a read error is likely. This specimen includes other DNA sequences encoding the same CDR3. The rearrangement joins TRDV1 to TRDJ2; TRDD3 might be the D (5 bases). The J gene comes from matching the DNA to germline here; TCRdb lacks it. Germline V gives CDR1 TSWWSYY, CDR2 QGS. The CDR3 consists of 15 residues. The CDR3 is CALGELLSLTAQLFF. Here the CDR3 DNA reads TGTGCTCTCGGGGAACTTTTATCTTTGACAGCACAACTCTTCTTT.

This clone showed up just a few times. This is likely an artifact of a read error, given a far larger clone one base away. The same CDR3 arises from other DNA sequences in this sample as well. V gene TRDV2 combines with J gene TRDJ1; TRDD3 matches 10 bases. The J gene was missing in TCRdb and was found by matching the end of the DNA to germline. The CDR3 sequence is 16 residues long. The germline V gene encodes CDR1 GEAIGNYY and CDR2 EKD. The V segment lost 4 bases and the J segment 5 bases; nucleotides outside the gene matches: 12. CDR3 nucleotides: TGTGCCTGTGAGAAGATGGGGGATACCCTTAAGGATAAACTCATCTTT. This encodes CACEKMGDTLKDKLIF.

This clone has more than one count but fewer than ten. The TCRdb protein comes from a much larger clone and disagrees with this DNA's translation at residue 12, likely due to a read error; the protein given here is derived from the DNA. No J gene was named, though the V gene is TRDV2; the table names TRDD3, a call not compared with the DNA. The CDR3 totals 14 residues. Germline CDR1 and CDR2: GEAIGNYY and EKD. The CDR3 protein is CACDRGIKTDKPIF. Here the CDR3 DNA reads TGTGCCTGTGACCGGGGGATTAAGACCGATAAACCCATCTTT.

Many counts were recorded for this clone. The same CDR3 arises from other DNA sequences in this sample as well. The chain's CDR3 is CACDTVGWGKRSDTDKLIF. The CDR3 nucleotides read TGTGCCTGTGACACCGTTGGCTGGGGGAAAAGAAGCGACACCGATAAACTCATCTTT. The V call is TRDV2, the J call TRDJ1; 8 bases match TRDD3. CDR1 and CDR2 (germline): GEAIGNYY, EKD. The CDR3 has 19 residues. V shed 0 bases, J shed 0 bases, and the junction held 14 bases outside the gene matches.

This clone showed up just a few times. The protein given by TCRdb reflects a much larger clone and differs at residue 9 from this DNA's translation, likely from a read error; the protein shown is the DNA's translation. The genes are TRDV1 and TRDJ1, with 7 bases that match TRDD3. Germline V gene data show CDR1 as TSWWSYY and CDR2 as QGS. V gave up 1 base and J gave up 0 bases; unmatched junction bases: 14. This CDR3 has 19 residues. CDR3 DNA: TGTGCTCTTGGGGAACACAAGGGAGCACTGGGGCCGTACACCGATAAACTCATCTTT. Its translation: CALGEHKGALGPYTDKLIF.

Regarding this clone: A far larger clone is one base from this, pointing to a likely read error. The sample has other DNA sequences that encode this CDR3 too. J is TRDJ1 and V is TRDV1; 8 positions match TRDD3. Germline matching of the DNA provided the J gene here, since TCRdb leaves it blank. CDR1 is TSWWSYY, CDR2 QGS, per germline. The length of the CDR3 is 21 residues. The CDR3 coding sequence is TGCGCTCTTGGGGAGCCTGTTCCTCCTTACTGGGGGCCTGCGGCTAGGGATAAACTCATCTTT. Its protein product is CALGEPVPPYWGPAARDKLIF.

This clone was found a few times. The TCRdb record carries a much larger clone's protein, which differs from this DNA's translation at residue 4; a read error is the likely cause, and the protein listed here is the DNA translation. V gene TRDV2 combines with J gene TRDJ3; TRDD3 matches 7 bases. TCRdb is silent on the J gene; assignment here came from matching the DNA to germline. Looked up from germline, CDR1 is GEAIGNYY and CDR2 is EKD. The CDR3 has 23 residues. CDR3 region: CACVTGRVPVLGTHSWDTRQMFF. In DNA form, the CDR3 reads TGTGCCTGTGTCACCGGACGCGTTCCCGTACTGGGGACCCACTCCTGGGACACCCGACAGATGTTTTTC.

This clone was seen only a few times. One base separates it from a far larger clone, so it is likely a read error. Other DNA sequences in the sample encode the same CDR3. The V call is TRDV1, the J call TRDJ1; TRDD2 is a possible D gene (8 bases). CDR3 size: 15 residues. CDR1 TSWWSYY and CDR2 QGS come from the germline V gene. Trimming took 5 bases from V and 14 from J, leaving 27 bases between them. The CDR3 region has the DNA TGTGCTCTTGGGCCGCCGCCTTCCTATAGTACTGGGGTTATCTTT. It translates to CALGPPPSYSTGVIF.

This clone was counted between two and nine times. TCRdb attributes to this sequence the protein of a much larger clone, which differs from the DNA translation at residue 5; a read error is likely, and the protein displayed is translated from the DNA. The rearrangement uses TRDV2 and TRDJ3, with TRDD3 identical over 11 bases. TCRdb gives no J gene; it was assigned here by matching the DNA to germline. The CDR3 covers 24 residues. From germline, CDR1 is GEAIGNYY and CDR2 EKD. V was pared by 2 bases and J by 0 bases, with 20 bases of the junction left unmatched. The CDR3 nucleotides are TGTGCCTGTGACATCGTCAAACCAGCCCAGCTGGGGGATACACGCTCCTGGGACACCCGACAGATGTTTTTC. As protein: CACDIVKPAQLGDTRSWDTRQMFF.